This TCR beta chain stems from a study of early T cells in non-severe SARS-CoV-2 infection. Broader study findings: Comparison of clonotypes with VDJdb favored anti-spike CD8 responses while missing private and CD4 specificities.

There are a few counts of this clonotype. Its target is not known. One entry per CDR3 protein results from TCRdb running MiXCR on the 5' RACE reads. This sample has around 82,000 distinct CDR3 sequences, with about 14% found just once. There are 14 residues in the CDR3. Germline-derived CDR1 and CDR2 are DFQATT and SNEGSKA (reference sequence). V was pared by 0 bases and J by 5 bases, with 11 bases between. This sequence was found in an adult who was a healthcare worker with PCR-confirmed SARS-CoV-2 infection or an uninfected control (not recorded which). This chain connects TRBV20-1 to TRBJ2-1; D gene unclear. Sequences were obtained from whole blood. Here the CDR3 DNA reads TGCAGTGCTAGAGACAGGCGCCGACACAATGAGCAGTTCTTC. Translating gives CSARDRRRHNEQFF.